This TCR beta chain was captured by sequencing in a study of control samples from healthy donors and cancer patients. TCRdb's table, derived via immunoSEQ multiplex PCR, lists solely in-frame clones and lacks some. The data show approximately 160,000 clones, 90% to 95% seen once. Trimming took 9 bases from V and 5 from J, leaving 13 bases between them. The V gene's germline CDR1 is SNHLY and CDR2 FYNNEI. The CDR3 extends over 12 amino acids. The chain carries TRBV2 and TRBJ1-1; D is unresolved. The sample consisted of blood. The receptor's source is a woman aged 55 to 70 in good health. In DNA form, the CDR3 reads TGTGCCAGGTCTAGAACGGGGACTGAAGCTTTCTTT. This sequence encodes CARSRTGTEAFF. The full variable domain, completed using reference TRBV2 and TRBJ1-1, is EPEVTQTPSHQVTQMGQEVILRCVPISNHLYFYWYRQILGQKVEFLVSFYNNEISEKSEIFDDQFSVERPDGSNFTLKIRSTKLEDSAMYFCARSRTGTEAFFGQGTRLTVV.